The next 11 T cell receptor beta chains were all read from a single sample in a study of T cells in Graves' hyperthyroidism and ophthalmopathy. Amplified TCR beta CDR3 regions derived from RNA transcripts. During a first-round RT-PCR of the TCR CDR3, the HTBI primer set was used. A single record per CDR3 protein comes from TCRdb applying MiXCR to the multiplex PCR reads. Of more than 550,000 distinct CDR3 sequences detected, 45% appear once; the ten largest clones hold 6.5% to 9%. Sequencing was carried out using peripheral blood or thyroid tissue (not recorded which). All receptors come from an adult man with Graves' disease, either hyperthyroidism or ophthalmopathy (not recorded which).

This clonotype has just a few counts. The rearrangement uses TRBV7-9 and TRBJ2-7, with 8 bases that match TRBD1. V trimming: 6 bases; J trimming: 3 bases; junction bases outside the gene matches: 10. The germline V gene has CDR1 SEHNR and CDR2 FQNEAQ (reference sequence). The CDR3 covers 15 residues. CDR3 sequence reads: CASSSDRVKVYEQYF. CDR3 bases: TGTGCCAGCAGTTCGGACAGGGTGAAGGTCTACGAGCAGTACTTC. Full variable domain (rest looked up from reference TRBV7-9 and TRBJ2-7): DTGVSQNPRHKITKRGQNVTFRCDPISEHNRLYWYRQTLGQGPEFLTYFQNEAQLEKSRLLSDRFSAERPKGSFSTLEIQRTEQGDSAMYLCASSSDRVKVYEQYFGPGTRLTVT.

The rearrangement uses TRBV7-9 and TRBJ2-7; 9 bases fit TRBD1. Germline V lookup: CDR1 SEHNR, CDR2 FQNEAQ (reference sequence). After removal of 3 bases from V and 4 bases from J, the junction contained 4 bases not matched to a gene. The CDR3 contains 14 residues. DNA for the CDR3: TGTGCCAGCAGCTTCCAGGACAGGGGATACGAGCAGTACTTC. Translating gives CASSFQDRGYEQYF.

This clonotype was seen only once. Since a much larger clone is just one base distant, this may be a read error. The V and J genes are TRBV7-9 and TRBJ2-7; 7 positions match TRBD2. Germline V gene data show CDR1 as SEHNR and CDR2 as FQNEAQ (reference sequence). This CDR3 contains 14 residues. The CDR3 DNA is TGTGCCAGCAGCTTACGCGGGAGTGGTAACGAGCGGTACTTC. Translation gives CASSLRGSGNERYF.

A few counts support this clonotype. This chain joins TRBV20-1 and TRBJ1-1; TRBD1 matches at 8 bases. Germline V gene sequence: CDR1 DFQATT, CDR2 SNEGSKA (reference sequence). This CDR3 spans 14 amino acids. After removal of 0 bases from V and 7 bases from J, the junction contained 7 bases not matched to a gene. The CDR3 spells CSARDERGQDEAFF. The CDR3 DNA sequence: TGCAGTGCTAGAGATGAACGGGGACAGGATGAAGCTTTCTTT.

The rearrangement links TRBV15 to TRBJ2-5; TRBD2 agrees at 10 bases. V lost 5 bases, J lost 3 bases, and 3 bases stayed unmatched. CDR3 length equals 14 residues. The V gene's germline CDR1 is LNHNV and CDR2 YYDKDF (reference sequence). The DNA for the CDR3 is TGTGCCACCAGCGCCGGGACTAGCGAAGAGACCCAGTACTTC. Translated, it gives CATSAGTSEETQYF.

This clonotype was observed once. A much larger clone differs from this one at a single base, so this may be a read error. The chain recombines TRBV2 with TRBJ2-7; tentative D call: TRBD2 (6 bases). The length of the CDR3 is 15 residues. The germline CDR1 and CDR2 sequences are SNHLY and FYNNEI. Trimming removed 5 bases from V and 3 bases from J, with 17 bases in between. The CDR3 DNA reads TGTGCCAGCAGTTCCACGGGACCGGAGGGCTACGAGCAGTACTTC. It encodes CASSSTGPEGYEQYF. The entire variable domain, with the rest obtained from reference TRBV2 and TRBJ2-7, is as follows: EPEVTQTPSHQVTQMGQEVILRCVPISNHLYFYWYRQILGQKVEFLVSFYNNEISEKSEIFDDQFSVERPDGSNFTLKIRSTKLEDSAMYFCASSSTGPEGYEQYFGPGTRLTVT.

This clonotype was seen just once. The chain links TRBV29-1 to TRBJ1-1; TRBD1 matches at 10 bases. The V segment lost 5 bases and the J segment 5 bases; nucleotides outside the gene matches: 2. The CDR3 runs 12 residues. Germline V gives CDR1 SQVTM, CDR2 ANQGSEA. CDR3 sequence (DNA): TGCAGCGTTCCGGGACAGGGGACTGAAGCTTTCTTT. This translates into CSVPGQGTEAFF.

Many counts were recorded for this clonotype. The V gene is TRBV20-1, the J gene TRBJ2-2; tentative D call: TRBD1 (5 bases). With 5 bases removed from V and 0 bases from J, the gap between germline ends came to 7 bases. The CDR3 runs to 13 residues. Germline-derived CDR1 and CDR2 are DFQATT and SNEGSKA (reference sequence). CDR3 nucleotides: TGCAGTGCTCCGGACACGAACACCGGGGAGCTGTTTTTT. Protein sequence: CSAPDTNTGELFF.

This clonotype was counted ten times or more. The chain has TRBV7-2 and TRBJ2-5; tentative D call: TRBD1 (6 bases). The germline CDR1 and CDR2 sequences are SGHTA and FQGNSA. V lost 5 bases to trimming and J lost 5 bases, with 12 bases between them. The CDR3 is made up of 13 amino acids. The CDR3 sequence: CASSPRGLETQYF. Here the CDR3 DNA reads TGTGCCAGCAGCCCCAGGGGTTTGGAGACCCAGTACTTC.

This clonotype was recorded at least ten times. The rearrangement links TRBV7-9 to TRBJ1-5; D call uncertain. The ends were cut back, 1 base at V and 7 bases at J, with 8 bases in the middle. The CDR3 consists of 13 residues. Germline lookup yields CDR1 SEHNR and CDR2 FQNEAQ (reference sequence). The CDR3 loop is CASSLDLDQPQHF. For the CDR3, the DNA is TGTGCCAGCAGCTTAGACCTAGACCAGCCCCAGCATTTT.

On this clonotype itself: A read error may explain this, as a much larger clone is one base away. Without the conserved terminal phenylalanine or tryptophan, this CDR3 likely stems from a read error. The chain uses TRBV6-4 and TRBJ1-1, with D unclear. The CDR3 sequence is 13 residues long. Deletions cut 3 bases from V and 4 bases from J, with 9 bases between. The germline V gene encodes CDR1 MRHNA and CDR2 SNTAGT. The DNA for the CDR3 is TGTGCCAGCAGTGATTCTGTCCCCACTGAAGCTTTCCTT. This gives the protein CASSDSVPTEAFL.